The 8 T cell receptor beta chains presented below share a single source sample, sequenced in a study of cytomegalovirus exposure and HLA in healthy donors (dated by TCRdb to about 2017). Libraries were constructed by the immunoSEQ multiplex PCR assay. A mixture of 60 forward primers for TCR Vbeta segments and 13 reverse primers for TCR Jbeta segments was used in the multiplex PCR. TCRdb obtained this table from immuneACCESS and retained in-frame rearrangements with V and J assigned. These tables miss some clones; where compared with another copy, unresolved V genes account for less than half of the shortfall, and the remainder is unexplained. Recorded for this sample are about 180,000 clones; just under 80% of them occurred a single time. Approximately 2% of the sample goes to the ten largest clones. Sequenced: PBMCs. Receptors originate from a woman between 25 and 40 years old in good health and CMV-seronegative.

J is TRBJ2-5 and V is TRBV4-1; the D gene is possibly TRBD1 (6 bases). Trimming pared 6 bases from V and 3 bases from J, leaving 23 bases between. The CDR3 totals 17 residues. Germline V lookup: CDR1 MGHRA, CDR2 YSYEKL. The CDR3 loop is CASRSVGQRNLKETQYF. The DNA for the CDR3 is TGCGCCAGCAGGTCGGTGGGACAAAGAAACCTAAAAGAGACCCAGTACTTC.

This clone has only a few counts. The V gene is TRBV10-3, the J gene TRBJ1-1; 8 nucleotides align to TRBD1. This CDR3 comprises 12 residues. Germline assignment: CDR1 ENHRY and CDR2 SYGVKD. V shed 8 bases and J 1 base; nucleotides not matched to a gene: 0. As DNA, the CDR3 is TGTGCCATCGGGACAGGGAACACTGAAGCTTTCTTT. It yields the protein CAIGTGNTEAFF.

The chain joins TRBV7-7 to TRBJ2-3; the D gene is possibly TRBD1 (6 bases). CDR1 and CDR2 (germline): SSHAT, FNYEAQ (reference sequence). CDR3 length equals 14 residues. With 5 bases removed from V and 5 bases from J, the gap between germline ends came to 14 bases. CDR3: CASSLQGPGDTQYF. CDR3 coding DNA: TGTGCCAGCAGCCTTCAGGGGCCTGGAGATACGCAGTATTTT.

The chain employs TRBV7-2 and TRBJ2-1, with 7 bases matching TRBD2. The CDR3 contains 17 residues. The J segment lost 0 bases and the V segment lost 5 bases, leaving 10 bases of the junction unmatched. Germline assignment: CDR1 SGHTA and CDR2 FQGNSA. CDR3 coding DNA: TGTGCCAGCAGCCAATCACTAGCGTGGAGCTCCTACAATGAGCAGTTCTTC. Its protein is CASSQSLAWSSYNEQFF.

The chain uses TRBV5-6 and TRBJ1-3, with TRBD1 matching over 7 bases. The germline CDR1 and CDR2 sequences are SGHDT and YYEEEE. The J segment lost 4 bases and the V segment lost 5 bases, leaving 9 bases of the junction unmatched. The CDR3 has 15 amino acids. CDR3 nucleotide sequence: TGTGCCAGCAGTTACTCAGGGGGTTACGGAAACACCATATATTTT. Translating it yields CASSYSGGYGNTIYF.

The chain couples TRBV7-8 to TRBJ1-6; no definite D call. This CDR3 contains 16 residues. Trimming took 2 bases from V and 1 from J, leaving 9 bases between them. Germline V lookup: CDR1 SGHVS, CDR2 FQNEAQ. DNA of the CDR3: TGTGCCAGCAGCTTAAACACACGATCCTATAATTCACCCCTCCACTTT. It yields the protein CASSLNTRSYNSPLHF.

This sequence joins TRBV28 and TRBJ1-5; D possibly corresponds to TRBD1 (5 bases). Germline lookup yields CDR1 MDHEN and CDR2 SYDVKM. The V end lost 7 bases, the J end lost 2 bases, and 15 bases lay between the germline ends. The CDR3 covers 15 residues. CDR3 sequence (DNA): TGTGCCAGCAACCCGCTCGGGGGGGGCAATCAGCCCCAGCATTTT. This translates into CASNPLGGGNQPQHF.

This chain uses TRBV6-5 with TRBJ2-2; no firm D call. The germline gives CDR1 MNHEY, CDR2 SVGAGI. There are 13 residues in the CDR3. The V end was cut by 6 bases, the J end by 7 bases, with 12 bases between. The CDR3 is CASSSPGVGELFF. The CDR3 DNA sequence: TGTGCCAGCAGCAGCCCCGGAGTCGGGGAGCTGTTTTTT.